A single sample is the source of the 17 T cell receptor beta chains below, sequenced in a study of regulatory T cells in long-lasting Graves disease. Arm-PCR with iRepertoire HTBI primers amplified the CDR3 regions for these TCR beta libraries. TCRdb analysed the multiplex PCR reads with MiXCR anew, one entry per CDR3 protein. The sample gives some 500,000 distinct CDR3 sequences, 13% of which show up once; roughly a tenth is in the top ten. Sample time point: newly diagnosed GD, antithyroid drugs for less than 3 months. After RNA was extracted from PBMCs, the TCR library was made from it. These data were also filed under a second study, of T cells in Graves' hyperthyroidism and ophthalmopathy.

The material was peripheral blood mononuclear cells (PBMCs), obtained at new diagnosis, from a patient treated with antithyroid drugs. The receptors stem from a man in his thirties or forties with Graves disease.

This clonotype has ten or more counts. The gene calls are TRBV28 and TRBJ2-7; maybe TRBD2 (6 bases). The CDR3 contains 14 residues. Germline V gene lookup returns CDR1 MDHEN and CDR2 SYDVKM. V was pared by 3 bases and J by 2 bases, with 11 bases between. The CDR3: CASSFLGGPYEQYF. The DNA for the CDR3 is TGTGCCAGCAGTTTCTTGGGGGGACCCTACGAGCAGTACTTC.

This clonotype was detected a few times. The J gene is TRBJ1-1, the V gene TRBV6-4; no definite D call. Trimming cost V 6 bases and J 7 bases, with 12 bases left between them. This CDR3 comprises 12 residues. Germline V gene sequence: CDR1 MRHNA, CDR2 SNTAGT. The CDR3 loop is CASRDGVSEAFF. As DNA, the CDR3 is TGTGCCAGCAGGGACGGGGTTAGTGAAGCTTTCTTT.

This clonotype was detected ten times or more. This rearrangement joins TRBV12-3 or TRBV12-4 to TRBJ2-5; 8 nucleotides line up with TRBD2. The CDR3 is made up of 17 amino acids. V was pared by 1 base and J by 2 bases, with 9 bases of the junction left unmatched. CDR3 DNA: TGTGCCAGCAGTTTAGTCGGCGGAACTAGCGGTCAAGAGACCCAGTACTTC. Amino acids: CASSLVGGTSGQETQYF.

There are many counts of this clonotype. The chain carries TRBV12-3 or TRBV12-4 and TRBJ1-2, with D uncertain. V was cut by 4 bases and J by 3 bases, with 18 bases left in between. The CDR3 length is 16 residues. The CDR3 is CASSSYHRISDYGYTF. The CDR3 coding sequence is TGTGCCAGCAGTTCTTACCACAGAATCTCAGACTATGGCTACACCTTC.

This clonotype was picked up many times. The rearrangement joins TRBV20-1 to TRBJ2-7; 10 nucleotides line up with TRBD1. V trimming: 7 bases; J trimming: 3 bases; junction bases outside the gene matches: 12. The CDR3 has 15 amino acids. Per the germline V gene, CDR1 is DFQATT and CDR2 is SNEGSKA (reference sequence). The CDR3 nucleotides are TGCAGTGGGCTACCTGAGGACAGGGGGATCTACGAGCAGTACTTC. This gives the protein CSGLPEDRGIYEQYF.

This clonotype showed up many times. The genes are TRBV29-1 and TRBJ2-3; D unresolved. V lost 0 bases and J 6 bases, leaving 7 bases between the germline ends. Germline lookup yields CDR1 SQVTM and CDR2 ANQGSEA. The CDR3 sequence is 12 residues long. CDR3 region: CSVEDVGDTQYF. Here the CDR3 DNA reads TGCAGCGTTGAAGATGTTGGGGATACGCAGTATTTT.

Details on this clonotype: This may come from a read error, since a much larger clone is one base off. The conserved final phenylalanine or tryptophan is absent from the CDR3, which likely points to a read error. This chain joins TRBV7-9 and TRBJ1-5; D remains unclear. Germline V CDR1 and CDR2: SEHNR, FQNEAQ (reference sequence). This CDR3 is 13 amino acids long. The ends were cut back, 8 bases at V and 2 bases at J, with 10 bases in the middle. In nucleotides, the CDR3 is TGTGCCAGCGGGCCCGAGGGCAATCAGCCCCAGCATTTA. It specifies CASGPEGNQPQHL.

This clonotype came up many times. This chain connects TRBV7-8 to TRBJ2-2; unclear D gene. V gave up 2 bases and J gave up 2 bases, with 6 bases separating them. The germline gives CDR1 SGHVS, CDR2 FQNEAQ. The CDR3 sequence is 14 residues long. The CDR3 sequence: CASSLPPNTGELFF. As DNA, the CDR3 is TGTGCCAGCAGCTTACCCCCTAACACCGGGGAGCTGTTTTTT.

This clonotype was observed a handful of times. This sequence joins TRBV18 and TRBJ2-7, with 11 bases aligning to TRBD2. The germline gives CDR1 KGHSH, CDR2 LQKENI. Trimming cost V 3 bases and J 3 bases; bases outside gene matches: 1. The CDR3 consists of 14 residues. The CDR3 DNA is TGTGCCAGCTCACCTAGCGGGAGGGTCTACGAGCAGTACTTC. The encoded protein is CASSPSGRVYEQYF.

At least ten counts were recorded for this clonotype. The chain has TRBV27 and TRBJ2-5, with 14 bases fitting TRBD2. The CDR3 totals 18 residues. In germline, CDR1 is MNHEY, CDR2 SMNVEV (reference sequence). The V gene end was trimmed by 6 bases and the J gene end by 5 bases; junction bases not matched to a gene: 14. The DNA for the CDR3 is TGTGCCAGCAGACGATTTGAGACTAGCGGGAGGGCAGGGGAGACCCAGTACTTC. It yields the protein CASRRFETSGRAGETQYF.

This clonotype was detected a few times. The V call is TRBV29-1, the J call TRBJ2-1; TRBD2 aligns across 15 bases. CDR3 length equals 14 residues. The germline V gene has CDR1 SQVTM and CDR2 ANQGSEA. J lost 12 bases, V lost 4 bases, and 7 bases had no gene match. The CDR3 spells CSVVGLAGGVGQFF. CDR3 coding DNA: TGCAGCGTTGTAGGACTAGCGGGGGGGGTAGGGCAGTTCTTC.

This clonotype showed up just a few times. The rearrangement joins TRBV20-1 to TRBJ2-3, with 8 positions matching TRBD2. V gave up 8 bases and J gave up 2 bases; unmatched junction bases: 6. The CDR3 extends over 13 amino acids. Germline V gene data show CDR1 as DFQATT and CDR2 as SNEGSKA (reference sequence). The CDR3 nucleotides read TGCAGTCCGCGGGGGGCCTCCACAGATACGCAGTATTTT. Translated: CSPRGASTDTQYF.

Ten or more counts support this clonotype. The chain combines TRBV10-3 with TRBJ2-5; D remains unclear. Trimming shortened V by 4 bases and J by 5 bases, and 8 bases separated the two germline ends. This CDR3 has 12 residues. CDR1 and CDR2 (germline): ENHRY, SYGVKD. CDR3 region: CAISVDRETQYF. CDR3 nucleotide sequence: TGTGCCATCAGTGTAGATAGGGAGACCCAGTACTTC.

In this sample, this clonotype turned up a few times. V is TRBV10-2 and J is TRBJ2-1; 10 bases align to TRBD2. This CDR3 spans 16 amino acids. The germline gives CDR1 WSHSY, CDR2 SAAADI. Losses at the gene ends were 6 bases for V and 0 bases for J; bases not matched to a gene: 5. The CDR3 sequence: CASRGSGRGSYNEQFF. For the CDR3, the DNA is TGCGCCAGCAGAGGGAGCGGGAGGGGCTCCTACAATGAGCAGTTCTTC.

This clonotype was counted ten times or more. The V gene is TRBV7-8, the J gene TRBJ2-1, with D tentatively TRBD1 (5 bases). V lost 5 bases, J lost 8 bases, and 16 bases lay in between. The CDR3 is made up of 14 amino acids. CDR1 is SGHVS, CDR2 FQNEAQ, per germline. The CDR3 reads CASSHAARVDEQFF. The CDR3 bases are TGTGCCAGCAGCCACGCCGCCAGGGTGGATGAGCAGTTCTTC.

At least ten counts were recorded for this clonotype. This chain links TRBV29-1 with TRBJ2-3; tentatively, D is TRBD2 (5 bases). Trimming took off 6 bases at V and 6 bases at J, with 13 bases between the two ends. This CDR3 region has 12 residues. The germline V gene has CDR1 SQVTM and CDR2 ANQGSEA. CDR3: CSVAGLRDTQYF. DNA of the CDR3: TGCAGCGTCGCGGGTCTGAGGGATACGCAGTATTTT.

This clonotype was counted between two and nine times. The CDR3 DNA sequence: TGTGCCAGCTCACCATATAGGGGACAGGGATACAATGAGCAGTTCTTC. Translation gives CASSPYRGQGYNEQFF. The chain couples TRBV18 to TRBJ2-1; 9 positions agree with TRBD1. The germline V gene has CDR1 KGHSH and CDR2 LQKENI. This CDR3 spans 16 amino acids. After removal of 2 bases from V and 4 bases from J, the junction contained 6 bases not matched to a gene.